The 26 T cell receptor beta chains below were found in one sample sequenced in a study of OX40 agonist ivuxolimab in advanced cancers. Here immunoSEQ multiplex PCR was the method, and the copy in TCRdb shows in-frame clones only, minus some. In the table there are around 58,000 clones, approximately 86% of which are singletons. Here the sequenced sample was CD4+ or CD8+ T cells sorted from blood, taken in a trial of the OX40 agonist ivuxolimab. The source is an adult with an advanced solid tumor such as melanoma, head and neck, liver or kidney cancer.

This chain joins TRBV7-8 and TRBJ2-5; D is undetermined. Germline-derived CDR1 and CDR2 are SGHVS and FQNEAQ. Deletions cut 2 bases from V and 5 bases from J, with 12 bases between. This CDR3 region has 14 residues. The CDR3: CASSLKVHGETQYF. The CDR3 DNA is TGTGCCAGCAGCTTAAAGGTCCATGGGGAGACCCAGTACTTC.

The DNA of the CDR3 is TGTGCCAGCAGCCATCAAAGCGAGCAGTACTTC. Translated, it gives CASSHQSEQYF. The rearrangement uses TRBV7-8 and TRBJ2-7; D is unresolved. In germline, CDR1 is SGHVS, CDR2 FQNEAQ. The ends were cut back, 5 bases at V and 6 bases at J, with 8 bases in the middle. The CDR3 length is 11 residues.

V usage is TRBV5-4 and J usage is TRBJ2-7; TRBD1 agrees at 9 bases. The V and J ends lost 3 bases and 4 bases, in that order; junction bases with no gene match: 5. The CDR3 totals 14 residues. CDR1 is SGHNT and CDR2 is YYREEE in the germline V gene (reference sequence). As DNA, the CDR3 is TGTGCCAGCAGCTATACAGGGGGCAGGTACGAGCAGTACTTC. Its protein product is CASSYTGGRYEQYF.

The chain employs TRBV7-2 and TRBJ1-1; D is unresolved. The CDR3 loop spans 15 amino acids. Trimming took off 1 base at V and 4 bases at J, with 13 bases between the two ends. Germline CDR1 reads SGHTA; CDR2 reads FQGNSA. CDR3 amino acids: CASSLDVGPGTEAFF. The CDR3 DNA is TGTGCCAGCAGCTTAGACGTCGGACCGGGCACTGAAGCTTTCTTT.

This clone was counted a single time. The CDR3 is CASSWYSGNTIYF. Here the CDR3 DNA reads TGTGCCAGCAGCTGGTACTCGGGAAACACCATATATTTT. The J gene is TRBJ1-3, the V gene TRBV7-9; D is unresolved. From germline, CDR1 is SEHNR and CDR2 FQNEAQ (reference sequence). The CDR3 contains 13 residues. The V and J ends lost 4 bases and 4 bases respectively, with 8 bases between them.

The chain has TRBV4-1 and TRBJ2-1; D possibly corresponds to TRBD1 (7 bases). This CDR3 has 16 residues. CDR1 and CDR2 from the germline V gene are MGHRA and YSYEKL. The V and J ends lost 3 bases and 0 bases respectively, with 12 bases between them. CDR3 in DNA: TGCGCCAGCAGCCATCCAGGGGGGAACTCCTACAATGAGCAGTTCTTC. This translates into CASSHPGGNSYNEQFF.

This chain uses TRBV27 with TRBJ2-1; D not resolved. V was trimmed by 0 bases and J by 0 bases, leaving 12 bases between them. This CDR3 is 17 amino acids long. Germline V gene lookup returns CDR1 MNHEY and CDR2 SMNVEV (reference sequence). CDR3 protein: CASSLSVERSSYNEQFF. The CDR3 coding sequence is TGTGCCAGCAGTTTATCGGTCGAACGGAGCTCCTACAATGAGCAGTTCTTC.

This rearrangement joins TRBV16 to TRBJ1-5, with a weak D call TRBD1 (5 bases). Between the trimmed V and J ends, which lost 4 bases and 5 bases, there was a span of 18 bases. Germline V gene lookup returns CDR1 KGHSY and CDR2 FQNENV. The CDR3 totals 16 residues. The DNA for the CDR3 is TGTGCCAGCAGCCTCACGGTCGTCCAGGGCGATCAGCCCCAGCATTTT. This sequence encodes CASSLTVVQGDQPQHF.

The CDR3 DNA reads as TGTGCCAGCAGCTCCGGGGGGGCGCACGACGAGCAGTACTTC. Its translation is CASSSGGAHDEQYF. The rearrangement links TRBV9 to TRBJ2-7; 8 bases map to TRBD2. CDR3 length: 14 amino acids. V shed 4 bases and J 5 bases; nucleotides not matched to a gene: 8. Germline CDR1 and CDR2: SGDLS and YYNGEE.

CDR3 bases: TGTGCCAGCAGTTACGCCGGGGATCAAGAGACCCAGTACTTC. This codes for CASSYAGDQETQYF. The chain links TRBV6-5 to TRBJ2-5; D possibly corresponds to TRBD2 (5 bases). The CDR3 sequence is 14 residues long. V was shortened by 2 bases and J by 2 bases, with 9 bases between the two germline ends. CDR1 is MNHEY, CDR2 SVGAGI, per germline.

The CDR3 DNA follows: TGTGCCAGCAGCTTAGAAAGTGAAGCTTTCTTT. This translates into CASSLESEAFF. V gene TRBV13 combines with J gene TRBJ1-1; D ambiguous. This CDR3 is built from 11 residues. The germline V and J ends were trimmed by 1 base and 7 bases, with 4 bases remaining between them. Looked up from germline, CDR1 is PRHDT and CDR2 is FYEKMQ (reference sequence). The variable domain in full, completed from reference TRBV13 and TRBJ1-1, reads AAGVIQSPRHLIKEKRETATLKCYPIPRHDTVYWYQQGPGQDPQFLISFYEKMQSDKGSIPDRFSAQQFSDYHSELNMSSLELGDSALYFCASSLESEAFFGQGTRLTVV.

The gene calls are TRBV7-9 and TRBJ2-7; a possible D gene is TRBD2 (5 bases). The V end lost 3 bases, the J end lost 6 bases, and 9 bases lay between the germline ends. This CDR3 is built from 12 residues. Germline V CDR1 and CDR2: SEHNR, FQNEAQ (reference sequence). The CDR3 sequence is CASSFGVSEQYF. The DNA for the CDR3 is TGTGCCAGCAGCTTCGGGGTAAGCGAGCAGTACTTC.

The chain employs TRBV7-9 and TRBJ2-2; D is unclear. The germline CDR1 and CDR2 sequences are SEHNR and FQNEAQ (reference sequence). The ends were cut back, 3 bases at V and 0 bases at J, with 14 bases in the middle. The CDR3 sequence is 17 residues long. The CDR3 nucleotides are TGTGCCAGCAGCTTCGGGTGGTCAGACGCGAACACCGGGGAGCTGTTTTTT. Residues: CASSFGWSDANTGELFF.

J is TRBJ2-7 and V is TRBV19; D gene unclear. Trimming removed 3 bases from V and 4 bases from J, with 16 bases in between. This CDR3 comprises 15 residues. CDR1 is LNHDA, CDR2 SQIVND, per germline (reference sequence). The CDR3 coding sequence is TGTGCCAGTAGTATTATGAGGCAGTCTCCTTACGAGCAGTACTTC. Residues: CASSIMRQSPYEQYF.

J is TRBJ1-2 and V is TRBV6-5, with a possible D match to TRBD1 (6 bases). The V end lost 0 bases, the J end lost 8 bases, and 19 bases lay between the germline ends. The CDR3 loop spans 16 amino acids. Germline V gene sequence: CDR1 MNHEY, CDR2 SVGAGI. Written as DNA, the CDR3 is TGTGCCAGCAGTTACTCGACGTGGGGGCAGGCGGGGGGCTACACCTTC. It translates to CASSYSTWGQAGGYTF.

This chain links TRBV5-6 with TRBJ2-7, with 7 bases fitting TRBD2. Germline CDR1 is SGHDT and CDR2 is YYEEEE. This CDR3 contains 15 residues. The junction had 7 bases not matched to a gene; V was cut back by 4 bases and J by 0 bases. CDR3 nucleotides: TGTGCCAGCAGCCTGGGGGGGGGACCCTCCTACGAGCAGTACTTC. It specifies CASSLGGGPSYEQYF.

The rearrangement links TRBV9 to TRBJ1-1; D is perhaps TRBD1 (5 bases). The CDR3 is 14 amino acids. Germline CDR1 is SGDLS and CDR2 is YYNGEE. V lost 0 bases to trimming and J lost 7 bases, with 13 bases between them. The CDR3 is CASSVASQGNEAFF. DNA of the CDR3: TGTGCCAGCAGCGTAGCCAGCCAGGGCAATGAAGCTTTCTTT.

The chain carries TRBV28 and TRBJ1-6; D is unresolved. From germline, CDR1 is MDHEN and CDR2 SYDVKM. The CDR3 covers 15 residues. Trimming stripped 3 bases from V and 0 bases from J, with 6 bases between. CDR3 sequence reads: CASSFTVSYNSPLHF. The CDR3 nucleotides read TGTGCCAGCAGTTTCACCGTCTCCTATAATTCACCCCTCCACTTT.

In this sample, this clone turned up once. The rearrangement joins TRBV28 to TRBJ1-3; 7 bases are a match to TRBD1. V shed 3 bases, J shed 4 bases, and the junction held 3 bases outside the gene matches. Germline V gene data show CDR1 as MDHEN and CDR2 as SYDVKM. The CDR3 has 14 residues. The CDR3, as DNA: TGTGCCAGCAGTTTGAGGGGGCCAGGAAACACCATATATTTT. This sequence encodes CASSLRGPGNTIYF.

The V call is TRBV27, the J call TRBJ1-1, with D possibly TRBD1 on 5 matching bases. CDR3 length: 13 residues. The germline V gene has CDR1 MNHEY and CDR2 SMNVEV (reference sequence). The germline V and J ends were trimmed by 1 base and 3 bases, with 6 bases remaining between them. CDR3 DNA sequence: TGTGCCAGCAGTTTATTGGGACACACTGAAGCTTTCTTT. This codes for CASSLLGHTEAFF.

The genes are TRBV19 and TRBJ1-5; TRBD1 is a possible D gene (6 bases). The germline V gene encodes CDR1 LNHDA and CDR2 SQIVND (reference sequence). V lost 7 bases and J lost 3, with 10 bases in between. The CDR3 loop spans 13 amino acids. The CDR3 protein is CASTRGLNQPQHF. For the CDR3, the DNA is TGTGCCAGTACCCGGGGGCTCAATCAGCCCCAGCATTTT.

The rearrangement uses TRBV14 and TRBJ2-1; D ambiguous. CDR3 size: 12 residues. Per germline, CDR1 SGHDN and CDR2 FVKESK. V lost 2 bases and J 2 bases, leaving 1 base between the germline ends. CDR3 protein: CASSQTYNEQFF. CDR3 bases: TGTGCCAGCAGCCAAACCTACAATGAGCAGTTCTTC.

The chain recombines TRBV19 with TRBJ2-5; perhaps TRBD1 as D (6 bases). V was cut by 4 bases and J by 3 bases, with 12 bases left in between. The CDR3 totals 14 residues. The V gene's germline CDR1 is LNHDA and CDR2 SQIVND (reference sequence). CDR3 amino acids: CASSTGVAEETQYF. Here the CDR3 DNA reads TGTGCCAGTAGTACAGGGGTGGCTGAAGAGACCCAGTACTTC.

This chain connects TRBV7-9 to TRBJ1-3; 7 bases line up with TRBD1. In germline, CDR1 is SEHNR, CDR2 FQNEAQ (reference sequence). The V gene end was trimmed by 1 base and the J gene end by 8 bases; junction bases not matched to a gene: 5. The CDR3 contains 14 residues. For the CDR3, the DNA is TGTGCCAGCAGCTTAGGGTGGCAGGGGGACACCATATATTTT. Encoded protein: CASSLGWQGDTIYF.

The chain combines TRBV20-1 with TRBJ1-2; D not certain. V gave up 5 bases and J gave up 6 bases, with 10 bases separating them. The CDR3 is 11 residues long. Germline CDR1 is DFQATT and CDR2 is SNEGSKA (reference sequence). The CDR3 here is CSAPPLDGYTF. In DNA form, the CDR3 reads TGCAGTGCTCCTCCCTTAGATGGCTACACCTTC.

The J gene is TRBJ2-7, the V gene TRBV9, with 10 bases fitting TRBD1. This CDR3 is 14 amino acids long. V dropped 2 bases and J dropped 2; count of bases not matched to a gene: 1. CDR1 and CDR2 from the germline V gene are SGDLS and YYNGEE. The chain's CDR3 is CASSVGTGAYEQYF. The CDR3 coding sequence is TGTGCCAGCAGCGTTGGGACAGGGGCCTACGAGCAGTACTTC. Supplemented by reference TRBV9 and TRBJ2-7, the full variable domain reads DSGVTQTPKHLITATGQRVTLRCSPRSGDLSVYWYQQSLDQGLQFLIQYYNGEERAKGNILERFSAQQFPDLHSELNLSSLELGDSALYFCASSVGTGAYEQYFGPGTRLTVT.